One sample yielded the 19 T cell receptor beta chains listed below, sequenced in a study of blood T cells in healthy people across ages. It was with a sample-barcoded 5' primer and a J-beta primer mix that a second PCR of about 6 to 12 cycles was run. TCRdb re-analysed the 5' RACE reads in MiXCR, keeping a single row per CDR3 protein. The table includes roughly 1,000,000 distinct CDR3 sequences, 20% to 25% detected once. This sample also belongs to another study, concerning T cells of mothers and their children.

The material sequenced was blood. Receptors were obtained from a girl aged 2-10 years in good health.

This clonotype was found once. The V and J genes are TRBV20-1 and TRBJ2-5; the D gene is possibly TRBD2 (7 bases). Per germline, CDR1 DFQATT and CDR2 SNEGSKA (reference sequence). This CDR3 has 16 residues. V was cut by 3 bases and J by 3 bases, with 20 bases left in between. CDR3 DNA sequence: TGCAGTGCTAGTTCTGAGGGCGGAGGGGGGGAAGAGACCCAGTACTTC. It is translated as CSASSEGGGGEETQYF.

This clonotype was picked up a small number of times. The chain employs TRBV9 and TRBJ1-1; D call uncertain. The CDR3 spans 14 residues. Germline V CDR1 and CDR2: SGDLS, YYNGEE. Trimming stripped 0 bases from V and 4 bases from J, with 10 bases between. The CDR3 loop reads CASSVDSGGTEAFF. The DNA of the CDR3 is TGTGCCAGCAGCGTAGATTCGGGCGGCACTGAAGCTTTCTTT. Full variable domain (missing parts from reference TRBV9 and TRBJ1-1): DSGVTQTPKHLITATGQRVTLRCSPRSGDLSVYWYQQSLDQGLQFLIQYYNGEERAKGNILERFSAQQFPDLHSELNLSSLELGDSALYFCASSVDSGGTEAFFGQGTRLTVV.

The genes are TRBV20-1 and TRBJ2-2; D is ambiguous. The germline V and J ends were trimmed by 2 bases and 7 bases, with 14 bases remaining between them. CDR3 size: 14 residues. The germline gives CDR1 DFQATT, CDR2 SNEGSKA (reference sequence). The CDR3 is CSARPRTRGGELFF. The CDR3 DNA reads as TGCAGTGCTAGACCTCGGACCCGCGGCGGGGAGCTGTTTTTT.

The V gene is TRBV12-3 or TRBV12-4, the J gene TRBJ2-5; TRBD1 matches 8 bases. Unmatched junction bases numbered 10, after V lost 4 bases and J lost 6 bases. The CDR3 sequence is 15 residues long. CDR3 residues: CASSSGQVVGKTQYF. The DNA for the CDR3 is TGTGCCAGCAGTTCGGGACAGGTGGTGGGAAAGACCCAGTACTTC.

The rearrangement links TRBV9 to TRBJ2-6, with D possibly being TRBD1 or TRBD2 (5 bases each). From germline, CDR1 is SGDLS and CDR2 YYNGEE. V was trimmed by 0 bases and J by 0 bases, leaving 10 bases between them. The CDR3 spans 17 residues. The CDR3 here is CASSVGGVSSGANVLTF. In nucleotides, the CDR3 is TGTGCCAGCAGCGTAGGAGGGGTTAGCTCTGGGGCCAACGTCCTGACTTTC. Full variable domain (missing parts from reference TRBV9 and TRBJ2-6): DSGVTQTPKHLITATGQRVTLRCSPRSGDLSVYWYQQSLDQGLQFLIQYYNGEERAKGNILERFSAQQFPDLHSELNLSSLELGDSALYFCASSVGGVSSGANVLTFGAGSRLTVL.

The chain carries TRBV4-2 and TRBJ2-7; perhaps D is TRBD1 or TRBD2 (5 bases each). CDR3 length: 12 amino acids. With 8 bases removed from V and 2 bases from J, the gap between germline ends came to 10 bases. Germline V gene lookup returns CDR1 LGHNA and CDR2 YNFKEQ. The CDR3 DNA sequence: TGTGCCAGCGGGGGTCTGACCTACGAGCAGTACTTC. Its translation: CASGGLTYEQYF.

As DNA, the CDR3 is TGTGCCAGCGGGGAACAGGGGGCACGTAGCAATGAGCAGTTCTTC. Translating it yields CASGEQGARSNEQFF. The chain employs TRBV12-3 or TRBV12-4 and TRBJ2-5, with TRBD1 matching 9 bases. The J call is uncertain, as TRBJ2-1 better fits the DNA end. The CDR3 runs 15 residues.

This chain joins TRBV12-3 or TRBV12-4 and TRBJ1-4; D is ambiguous. The CDR3 is 13 residues long. V gave up 4 bases and J gave up 5 bases, with 8 bases separating them. CDR3 protein: CASSSSKNEKLFF. CDR3 coding DNA: TGTGCCAGCAGTTCTAGCAAAAATGAAAAACTGTTTTTT.

This clonotype was seen a few times. This sequence joins TRBV20-1 and TRBJ2-5, with 12 bases identical to TRBD2. Germline CDR1 is DFQATT and CDR2 is SNEGSKA (reference sequence). The V segment lost 5 bases and the J segment 5 bases; nucleotides outside the gene matches: 12. The CDR3 sequence is 16 residues long. For the CDR3, the DNA is TGCAGTGCTGACGGTCCCGGCACTAGCGGGGGGGAGACCCAGTACTTC. It is translated as CSADGPGTSGGETQYF.

This sequence joins TRBV4-2 and TRBJ2-4; TRBD2 matches 16 bases. CDR3 size: 16 residues. The junction had 4 bases not matched to a gene; V was cut back by 3 bases and J by 8 bases. Germline-derived CDR1 and CDR2 are LGHNA and YNFKEQ. The CDR3, as DNA: TGTGCCAGCAGCCATGGGACTAGCGGGGGGGCAGACATTCAGTACTTC. Residues: CASSHGTSGGADIQYF.

There are a few counts of this clonotype. This chain uses TRBV14 with TRBJ1-1, with TRBD1 identical over 7 bases. This CDR3 spans 15 amino acids. In germline, CDR1 is SGHDN, CDR2 FVKESK. Trimming cost V 1 base and J 6 bases; bases outside gene matches: 8. The CDR3 loop reads CASSQAMGQGAEAFF. CDR3 sequence (DNA): TGTGCCAGCAGCCAAGCGATGGGCCAGGGGGCTGAAGCTTTCTTT.

This clonotype was detected only a few times. This rearrangement joins TRBV7-9 to TRBJ2-7; D may be TRBD1 or TRBD2 (5 bases each). The CDR3 sequence is 14 residues long. Germline CDR1 SEHNR, CDR2 FQNEAQ (reference sequence). V gave up 1 base and J gave up 4 bases, with 11 bases separating them. CDR3 DNA sequence: TGTGCCAGCAGCTTAGAAGGGACGCGGTACGAGCAGTACTTC. Its protein product is CASSLEGTRYEQYF.

The chain links TRBV28 to TRBJ2-5; the D gene is possibly TRBD1 (7 bases). Trimming pared 2 bases from V and 4 bases from J, leaving 14 bases between. CDR1 is MDHEN and CDR2 is SYDVKM in the germline V gene. CDR3 length: 15 residues. CDR3 in amino acids: CASSLRQGGRETQYF. The CDR3 nucleotides read TGTGCCAGCAGTTTAAGGCAGGGGGGTAGAGAGACCCAGTACTTC.

This rearrangement joins TRBV12-3 or TRBV12-4 to TRBJ2-2, with D perhaps being TRBD1 or TRBD2 (5 bases each). This CDR3 has 12 amino acids. Trimming pared 5 bases from V and 9 bases from J, leaving 10 bases between. The CDR3 protein is CASSAGSWELFF. CDR3 bases: TGTGCCAGCAGTGCAGGGAGTTGGGAGCTGTTTTTT.

There are a few counts of this clonotype. This rearrangement joins TRBV20-1 to TRBJ2-4, with D perhaps TRBD2 (6 bases). Germline V gives CDR1 DFQATT, CDR2 SNEGSKA (reference sequence). V was clipped by 5 bases and J by 8 bases, with 13 bases between them. This CDR3 comprises 12 residues. The CDR3 sequence is CSASTGVDIQYF. DNA of the CDR3: TGCAGTGCTTCGACGGGAGTGGACATTCAGTACTTC.

V gene TRBV15 combines with J gene TRBJ1-1, with D possibly matching TRBD1 (5 bases). This CDR3 is 14 amino acids long. Germline values: CDR1 LNHNV, CDR2 YYDKDF (reference sequence). V lost 3 bases to trimming and J lost 5 bases, with 13 bases between them. The CDR3 nucleotides are TGTGCCACCAGCAGCCCGGGGCTCTCTACTGAAGCTTTCTTT. This gives the protein CATSSPGLSTEAFF.

DNA for the CDR3: TGTGCCAGCAGCTTAGGCAGGGCCTTCCACACCATATATTTT. It specifies CASSLGRAFHTIYF. The chain joins TRBV7-9 to TRBJ1-3, with a weak D call TRBD1 (5 bases). This CDR3 spans 14 amino acids. Germline V gives CDR1 SEHNR, CDR2 FQNEAQ (reference sequence). Trimming took off 1 base at V and 8 bases at J, with 12 bases between the two ends.

Comment on this clonotype: One junction end disagrees with the germline gene, perhaps due to a read error. V and J are TRBV6-1 and TRBJ2-5; 8 bases fit TRBD1. The J call may be mistaken, given a closer DNA end match to TRBJ2-1. CDR3 length: 15 amino acids. Germline assignment: CDR1 MNHNS and CDR2 SASEGT. The CDR3 DNA reads as TGTGTCAGCAGTGTAGACGGGACAGGATTTGATGAGCAGTTCTTC. This encodes CVSSVDGTGFDEQFF.

The J gene is TRBJ2-5, the V gene TRBV3-1; D may be TRBD2 (5 bases). V was cut by 6 bases and J by 4 bases, with 15 bases left in between. This CDR3 region has 14 residues. Germline V gives CDR1 LGHDT, CDR2 YNNKEL (reference sequence). The CDR3 spells CASSPIVSGETQYF. CDR3 in DNA: TGTGCCAGCAGTCCAATAGTAAGCGGAGAGACCCAGTACTTC.